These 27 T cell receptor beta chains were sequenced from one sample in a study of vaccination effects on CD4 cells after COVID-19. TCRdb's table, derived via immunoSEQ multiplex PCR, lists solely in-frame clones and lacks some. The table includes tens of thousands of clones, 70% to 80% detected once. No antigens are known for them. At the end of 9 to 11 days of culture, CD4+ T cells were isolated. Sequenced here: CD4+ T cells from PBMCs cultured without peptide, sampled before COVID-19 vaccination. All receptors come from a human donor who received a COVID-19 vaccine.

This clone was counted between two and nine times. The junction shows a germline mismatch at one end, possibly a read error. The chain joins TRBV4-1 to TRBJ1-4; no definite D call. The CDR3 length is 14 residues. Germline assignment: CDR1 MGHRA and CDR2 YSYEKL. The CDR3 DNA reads TGCGCCAGCAGCCAAGAGGGATCCCTGGGAAGACTTGAATTT. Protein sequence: CASSQEGSLGRLEF.

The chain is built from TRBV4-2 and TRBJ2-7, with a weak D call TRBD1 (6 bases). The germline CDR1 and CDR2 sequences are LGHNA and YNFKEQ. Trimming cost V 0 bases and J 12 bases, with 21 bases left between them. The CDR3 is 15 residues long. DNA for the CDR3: TGTGCCAGCAGCCAAGATTTGCCCTCCAGGGGTAATGGGTACTTC. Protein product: CASSQDLPSRGNGYF.

The CDR3, as DNA: TGTGCCAGCAGCACACGGGACAGCAACACTGAAGCTTTCTTT. It codes for CASSTRDSNTEAFF. The V gene is TRBV3-1 (or the pseudogene TRBV3-2), the J gene TRBJ1-1, with 7 bases matching TRBD1. V shed 5 bases and J 2 bases; nucleotides not matched to a gene: 5. Per germline, CDR1 LGHDT and CDR2 YNNKEL (reference sequence). This CDR3 is built from 14 residues.

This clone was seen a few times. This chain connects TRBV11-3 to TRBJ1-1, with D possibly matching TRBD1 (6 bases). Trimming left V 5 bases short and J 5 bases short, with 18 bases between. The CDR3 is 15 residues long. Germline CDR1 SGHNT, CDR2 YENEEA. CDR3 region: CASSPRGGVMTEAFF. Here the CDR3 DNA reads TGTGCCAGCAGCCCACGGGGGGGCGTGATGACTGAAGCTTTCTTT.

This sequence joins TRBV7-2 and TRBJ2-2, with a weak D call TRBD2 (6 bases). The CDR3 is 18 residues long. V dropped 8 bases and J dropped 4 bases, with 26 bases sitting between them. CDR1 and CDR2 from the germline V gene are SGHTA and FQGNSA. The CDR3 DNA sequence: TGTGCCAGCTCAATAACCGCACTTCCGGGAGTGATCACCGGGGAGCTGTTTTTT. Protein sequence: CASSITALPGVITGELFF. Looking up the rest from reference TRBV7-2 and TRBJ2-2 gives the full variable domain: GAGVSQSPSNKVTEKGKDVELRCDPISGHTALYWYRQSLGQGLEFLIYFQGNSAPDKSGLPSDRFSAERTGGSVSTLTIQRTQQEDSAVYLCASSITALPGVITGELFFGEGSRLTVL.

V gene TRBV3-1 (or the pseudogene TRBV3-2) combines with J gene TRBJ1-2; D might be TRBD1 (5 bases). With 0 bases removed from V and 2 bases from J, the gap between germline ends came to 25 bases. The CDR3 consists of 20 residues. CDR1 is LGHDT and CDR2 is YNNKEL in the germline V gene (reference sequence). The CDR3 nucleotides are TGTGCCAGCAGCCAAGAACCCCCTTGGGATCGGATCCGGGGGAACTATGGCTACACCTTC. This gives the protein CASSQEPPWDRIRGNYGYTF.

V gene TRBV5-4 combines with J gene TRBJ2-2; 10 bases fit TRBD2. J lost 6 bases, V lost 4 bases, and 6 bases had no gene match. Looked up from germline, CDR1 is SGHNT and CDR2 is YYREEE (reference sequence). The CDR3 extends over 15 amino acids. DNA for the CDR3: TGTGCCAGCAGCAAGAGCGGGAGGGCGGCCGGGGAGCTGTTTTTT. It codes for CASSKSGRAAGELFF.

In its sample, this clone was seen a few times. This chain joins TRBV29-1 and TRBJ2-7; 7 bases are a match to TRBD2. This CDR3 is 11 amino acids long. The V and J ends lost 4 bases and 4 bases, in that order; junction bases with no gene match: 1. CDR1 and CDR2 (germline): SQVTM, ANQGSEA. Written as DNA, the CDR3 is TGCAGCGTTGGGGAGGGATACGAGCAGTACTTC. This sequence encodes CSVGEGYEQYF.

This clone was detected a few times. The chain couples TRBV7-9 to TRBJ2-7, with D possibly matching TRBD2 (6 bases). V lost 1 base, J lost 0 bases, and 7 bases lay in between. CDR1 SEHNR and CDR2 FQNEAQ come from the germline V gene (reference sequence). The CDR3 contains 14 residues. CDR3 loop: CASSLGGDSYEQYF. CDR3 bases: TGTGCCAGCAGCTTAGGGGGGGACTCCTACGAGCAGTACTTC. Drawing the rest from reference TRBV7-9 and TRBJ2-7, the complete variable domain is DTGVSQNPRHKITKRGQNVTFRCDPISEHNRLYWYRQTLGQGPEFLTYFQNEAQLEKSRLLSDRFSAERPKGSFSTLEIQRTEQGDSAMYLCASSLGGDSYEQYFGPGTRLTVT.

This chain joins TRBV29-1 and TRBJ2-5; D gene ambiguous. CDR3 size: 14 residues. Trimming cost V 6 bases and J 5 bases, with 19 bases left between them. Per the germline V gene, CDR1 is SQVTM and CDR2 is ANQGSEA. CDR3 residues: CSVALTMTMETQYF. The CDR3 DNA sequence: TGCAGCGTAGCTCTTACAATGACGATGGAGACCCAGTACTTC.

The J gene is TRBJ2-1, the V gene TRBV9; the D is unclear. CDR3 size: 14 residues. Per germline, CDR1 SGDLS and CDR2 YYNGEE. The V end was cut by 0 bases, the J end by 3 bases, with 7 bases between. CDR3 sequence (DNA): TGTGCCAGCAGCGTAGAACGGGTCTACAATGAGCAGTTCTTC. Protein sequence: CASSVERVYNEQFF.

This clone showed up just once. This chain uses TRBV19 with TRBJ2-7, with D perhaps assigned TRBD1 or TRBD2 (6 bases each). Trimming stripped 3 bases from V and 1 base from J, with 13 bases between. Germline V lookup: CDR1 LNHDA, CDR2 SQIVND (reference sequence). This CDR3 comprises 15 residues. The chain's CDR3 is CASSMSGAGSYEQYF. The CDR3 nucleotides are TGTGCCAGTAGTATGTCGGGGGCCGGTTCCTACGAGCAGTACTTC. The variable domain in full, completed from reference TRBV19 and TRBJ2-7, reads DGGITQSPKYLFRKEGQNVTLSCEQNLNHDAMYWYRQDPGQGLRLIYYSQIVNDFQKGDIAEGYSVSREKKESFPLTVTSAQKNPTAFYLCASSMSGAGSYEQYFGPGTRLTVT.

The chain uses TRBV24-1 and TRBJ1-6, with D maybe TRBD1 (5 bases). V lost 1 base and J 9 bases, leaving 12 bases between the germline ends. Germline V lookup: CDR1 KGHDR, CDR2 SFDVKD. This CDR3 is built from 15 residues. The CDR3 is CATSDLPGGGSPLHF. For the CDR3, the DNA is TGTGCCACCAGTGATTTACCCGGTGGGGGTTCACCCCTCCACTTT.

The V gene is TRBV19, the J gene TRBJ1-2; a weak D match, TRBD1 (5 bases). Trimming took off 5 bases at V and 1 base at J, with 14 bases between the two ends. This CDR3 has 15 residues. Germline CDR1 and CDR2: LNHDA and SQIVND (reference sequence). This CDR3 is CASSEPGRGNYGYTF. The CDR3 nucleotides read TGTGCCAGTAGTGAACCGGGACGGGGTAACTATGGCTACACCTTC.

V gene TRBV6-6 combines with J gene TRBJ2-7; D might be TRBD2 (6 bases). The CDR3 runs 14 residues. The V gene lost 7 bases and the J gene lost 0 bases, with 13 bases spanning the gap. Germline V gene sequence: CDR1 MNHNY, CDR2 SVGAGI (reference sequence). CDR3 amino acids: CASKRGGDSYEQYF. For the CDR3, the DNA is TGTGCCAGCAAACGGGGAGGTGACTCCTACGAGCAGTACTTC.

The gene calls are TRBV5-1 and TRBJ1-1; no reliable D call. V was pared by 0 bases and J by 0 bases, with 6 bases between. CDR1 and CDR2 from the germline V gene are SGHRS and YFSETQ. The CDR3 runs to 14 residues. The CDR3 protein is CASSLDGMNTEAFF. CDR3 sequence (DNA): TGCGCCAGCAGCTTGGACGGGATGAACACTGAAGCTTTCTTT.

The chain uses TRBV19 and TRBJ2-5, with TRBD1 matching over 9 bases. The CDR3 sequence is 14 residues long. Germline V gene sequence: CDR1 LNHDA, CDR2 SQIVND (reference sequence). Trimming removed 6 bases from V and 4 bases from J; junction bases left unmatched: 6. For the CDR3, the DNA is TGTGCCAGTAGGGTGACAGGGGGAAGAGAGACCCAGTACTTC. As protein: CASRVTGGRETQYF. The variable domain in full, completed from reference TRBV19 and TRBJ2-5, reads DGGITQSPKYLFRKEGQNVTLSCEQNLNHDAMYWYRQDPGQGLRLIYYSQIVNDFQKGDIAEGYSVSREKKESFPLTVTSAQKNPTAFYLCASRVTGGRETQYFGPGTRLLVL.

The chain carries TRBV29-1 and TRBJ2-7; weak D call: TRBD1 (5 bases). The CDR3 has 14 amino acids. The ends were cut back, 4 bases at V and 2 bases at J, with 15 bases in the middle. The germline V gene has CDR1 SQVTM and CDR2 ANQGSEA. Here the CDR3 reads CSVVNSRETYEQYF. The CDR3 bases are TGCAGCGTTGTAAATTCCAGGGAAACCTACGAGCAGTACTTC.

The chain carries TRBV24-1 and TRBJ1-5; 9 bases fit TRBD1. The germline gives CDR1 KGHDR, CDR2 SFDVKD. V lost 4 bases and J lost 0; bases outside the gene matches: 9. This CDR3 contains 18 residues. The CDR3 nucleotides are TGTGCCACCAGTGAGTCCGGGACAGGGACCTATAGCAATCAGCCCCAGCATTTT. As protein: CATSESGTGTYSNQPQHF.

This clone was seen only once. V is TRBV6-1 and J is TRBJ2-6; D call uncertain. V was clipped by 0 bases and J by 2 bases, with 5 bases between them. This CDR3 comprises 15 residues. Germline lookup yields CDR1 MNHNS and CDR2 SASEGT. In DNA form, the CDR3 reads TGTGCCAGCAGTGAAGCTGGTGCTGGGGCCAACGTCCTGACTTTC. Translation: CASSEAGAGANVLTF.

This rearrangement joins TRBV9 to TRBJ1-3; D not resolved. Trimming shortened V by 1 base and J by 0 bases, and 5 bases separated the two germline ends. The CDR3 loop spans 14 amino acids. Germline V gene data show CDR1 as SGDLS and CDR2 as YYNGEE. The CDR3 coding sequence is TGTGCCAGCAGCGTACAGAGCTCTGGAAACACCATATATTTT. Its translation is CASSVQSSGNTIYF.

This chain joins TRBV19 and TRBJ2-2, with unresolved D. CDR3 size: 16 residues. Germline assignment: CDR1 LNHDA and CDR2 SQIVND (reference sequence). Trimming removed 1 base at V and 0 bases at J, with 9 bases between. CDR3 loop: CASSIGAGTNTGELFF. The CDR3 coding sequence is TGTGCCAGTAGTATAGGGGCAGGAACGAACACCGGGGAGCTGTTTTTT.

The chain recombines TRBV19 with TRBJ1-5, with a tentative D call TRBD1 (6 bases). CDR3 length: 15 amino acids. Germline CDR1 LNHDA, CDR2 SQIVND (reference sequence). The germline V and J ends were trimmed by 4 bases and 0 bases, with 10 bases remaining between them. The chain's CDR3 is CASSTPGDSNQPQHF. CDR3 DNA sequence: TGTGCCAGTAGTACCCCAGGGGATAGCAATCAGCCCCAGCATTTT.

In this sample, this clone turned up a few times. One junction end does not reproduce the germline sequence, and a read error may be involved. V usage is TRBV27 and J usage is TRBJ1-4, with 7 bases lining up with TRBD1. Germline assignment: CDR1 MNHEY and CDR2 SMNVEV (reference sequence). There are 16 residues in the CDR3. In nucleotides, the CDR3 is TGTGCCAGCAGATTATCAGGGACAGCAGCTAATGAAAAACTGTTTTTT. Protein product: CASRLSGTAANEKLFF. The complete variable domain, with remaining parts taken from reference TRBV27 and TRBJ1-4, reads EAQVTQNPRYLITVTGKKLTVTCSQNMNHEYMSWYRQDPGLGLRQIYYSMNVEVTDKGDVPEGYKVSRKEKRNFPLILESPSPNQTSLYFCASRLSGTAANEKLFFGSGTQLSVL.

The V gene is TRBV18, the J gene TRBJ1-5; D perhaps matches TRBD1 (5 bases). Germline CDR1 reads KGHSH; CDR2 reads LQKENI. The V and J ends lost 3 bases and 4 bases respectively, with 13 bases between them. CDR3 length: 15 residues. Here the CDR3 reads CASSPDSIMNQPQHF. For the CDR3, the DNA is TGTGCCAGCTCACCCGACAGCATCATGAATCAGCCCCAGCATTTT.

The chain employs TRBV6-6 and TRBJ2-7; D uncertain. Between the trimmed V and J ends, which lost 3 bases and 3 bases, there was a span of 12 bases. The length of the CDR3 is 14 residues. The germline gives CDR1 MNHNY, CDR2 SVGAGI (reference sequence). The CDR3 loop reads CASSYSIQVYEQYF. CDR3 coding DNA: TGTGCCAGCAGTTATAGTATCCAAGTCTACGAGCAGTACTTC.

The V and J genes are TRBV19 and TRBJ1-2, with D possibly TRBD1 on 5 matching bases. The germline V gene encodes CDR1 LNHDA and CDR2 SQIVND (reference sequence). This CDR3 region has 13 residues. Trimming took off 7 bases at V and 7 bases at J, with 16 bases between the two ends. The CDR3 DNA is TGTGCCAGTATACTTACAGGTTCCCGTGGCTACACCTTC. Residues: CASILTGSRGYTF.